The 20 T cell receptor beta chains reported below all come from one sample, sequenced in a study of early T cells in non-severe SARS-CoV-2 infection. TCRdb recomputed calls from the 5' RACE reads with MiXCR, one row per CDR3 protein. The sample includes some 44,000 distinct CDR3 sequences, 5% to 6.5% of them seen just once. The sample consisted of whole blood, taken at baseline. These receptors were obtained from an adult who was a healthcare worker with PCR-confirmed SARS-CoV-2 infection or an uninfected control (not recorded which).

This clonotype has a handful of counts. V is TRBV7-9 and J is TRBJ2-1, with 9 positions matching TRBD1. Germline V CDR1 and CDR2: SEHNR, FQNEAQ (reference sequence). Losses at the gene ends were 3 bases for V and 6 bases for J; bases not matched to a gene: 6. This CDR3 has 15 residues. The DNA for the CDR3 is TGTGCCAGCAGCTTTGTGGGACAGGGCTTCAATGAGCAGTTCTTC. It codes for CASSFVGQGFNEQFF.

DNA of the CDR3: TGTGCCAGCAGGCTATATCGGGACACGGGGACTGAAGCTTTCTTT. Amino acids: CASRLYRDTGTEAFF. This chain links TRBV7-9 with TRBJ1-1, with TRBD1 as a possible D gene (6 bases). Trimming left V 6 bases short and J 5 bases short, with 19 bases between. The CDR3 is 15 amino acids. Germline V gene data show CDR1 as SEHNR and CDR2 as FQNEAQ (reference sequence).

This clonotype was observed many times. This chain links TRBV7-2 with TRBJ2-7; 9 nucleotides match TRBD2. CDR3 length equals 15 residues. Germline CDR1 and CDR2: SGHTA and FQGNSA. J lost 3 bases, V lost 5 bases, and 8 bases had no gene match. CDR3 region: CASSASGASGYEQYF. DNA of the CDR3: TGTGCCAGCAGCGCTAGCGGGGCCTCGGGCTACGAGCAGTACTTC.

This clonotype has just a few counts. The chain recombines TRBV7-2 with TRBJ1-2, with a tentative D call TRBD1 (5 bases). The CDR3 contains 15 residues. Germline CDR1 and CDR2: SGHTA and FQGNSA. V was trimmed by 1 base and J by 2 bases, leaving 11 bases between them. As DNA, the CDR3 is TGTGCCAGCAGCTTAGATGCAGGGTCAAACTATGGCTACACCTTC. Its protein is CASSLDAGSNYGYTF.

In its sample, this clonotype was seen many times. This chain uses TRBV29-1 with TRBJ2-7; 10 bases are shared with TRBD2. CDR1 and CDR2 (germline): SQVTM, ANQGSEA. The CDR3 length is 15 residues. After removal of 6 bases from V and 4 bases from J, the junction contained 12 bases not matched to a gene. CDR3 sequence (DNA): TGCAGCGTCCGAGGACGAGCGGGGGGGCTTTACGAGCAGTACTTC. As protein: CSVRGRAGGLYEQYF.

In its sample, this clonotype was seen a few times. The chain joins TRBV11-2 to TRBJ2-1; D possibly corresponds to TRBD1 (5 bases). This CDR3 contains 14 residues. The germline gives CDR1 SGHAT, CDR2 FQNNGV. The V end lost 1 base, the J end lost 7 bases, and 11 bases lay between the germline ends. CDR3 sequence: CASSLASGLNEQFF. The CDR3 region has the DNA TGTGCCAGCAGCTTAGCTTCAGGGTTGAATGAGCAGTTCTTC. The variable domain in full, completed from reference TRBV11-2 and TRBJ2-1, reads EAGVAQSPRYKIIEKRQSVAFWCNPISGHATLYWYQQILGQGPKLLIQFQNNGVVDDSQLPKDRFSAERLKGVDSTLKIQPAKLEDSAVYLCASSLASGLNEQFFGPGTRLTVL.

This clonotype occurred many times. This chain connects TRBV7-8 to TRBJ2-7; 12 bases line up with TRBD1. Germline CDR1 and CDR2: SGHVS and FQNEAQ. The CDR3 spans 16 residues. The V segment lost 5 bases and the J segment 6 bases; nucleotides outside the gene matches: 11. CDR3 residues: CASSPKSGTGGSEQYF. CDR3 nucleotide sequence: TGTGCCAGCAGCCCGAAGTCCGGGACAGGGGGCAGCGAGCAGTACTTC.

This clonotype was observed at least ten times. The chain uses TRBV6-6 and TRBJ2-1; 7 nucleotides agree with TRBD1. V trimming: 0 bases; J trimming: 10 bases; junction bases outside the gene matches: 6. The CDR3 has 14 amino acids. CDR1 is MNHNY, CDR2 SVGAGI, per germline (reference sequence). CDR3 in DNA: TGTGCCAGCAGTTACTCGACAACAGGGGTCGAGCAGTTCTTC. Translating it yields CASSYSTTGVEQFF.

This clonotype was counted many times. The chain combines TRBV29-1 with TRBJ1-2; 7 bases line up with TRBD1. Germline V CDR1 and CDR2: SQVTM, ANQGSEA. Unmatched junction bases numbered 7, after V lost 6 bases and J lost 6 bases. The CDR3 runs to 12 residues. DNA for the CDR3: TGCAGCGTAGGGACAGTGCTAGATGGCTACACCTTC. Residues: CSVGTVLDGYTF.

This clonotype showed up just a few times. The J gene is TRBJ1-1, the V gene TRBV4-3; 7 bases match TRBD1. The CDR3 consists of 13 residues. The germline gives CDR1 LGHNA, CDR2 YSLEER. After removal of 11 bases from V and 3 bases from J, the junction contained 9 bases not matched to a gene. Here the CDR3 reads CAHEQGVDTEAFF. The CDR3 DNA follows: TGCGCCCACGAGCAGGGGGTGGACACTGAAGCTTTCTTT.

The rearrangement links TRBV12-3 or TRBV12-4 to TRBJ2-7, with 7 positions matching TRBD1. The CDR3 totals 15 residues. V lost 6 bases and J lost 0; bases outside the gene matches: 8. CDR3 residues: CASSQQGQSSYEQYF. In DNA form, the CDR3 reads TGTGCCAGCAGCCAACAGGGACAGAGCTCCTACGAGCAGTACTTC.

This clonotype was seen repeatedly, ten times or more. The chain carries TRBV6-2 or TRBV6-3 and TRBJ1-5, with D unclear. Germline CDR1 reads MNHEY; CDR2 reads SVGEGT. This CDR3 spans 13 amino acids. V lost 2 bases and J 4 bases, leaving 6 bases between the germline ends. The CDR3 DNA is TGTGCCAGCAGTTACGGAGGGAATCAGCCCCAGCATTTT. Amino acids: CASSYGGNQPQHF.

The CDR3 region has the DNA TGTGCCAGCAGTCCCGGACTAGCGGTAAACAATGAGCAGTTCTTC. Its translation is CASSPGLAVNNEQFF. This chain joins TRBV28 and TRBJ2-1; 10 bases are a match to TRBD2. J was trimmed by 5 bases and V by 5 bases; bases with no gene match: 6. Germline V gives CDR1 MDHEN, CDR2 SYDVKM. This CDR3 spans 15 amino acids.

This clonotype came up many times. The CDR3 DNA is TGTGCCAGCAGCTTAGGATCGGGGAGTTCTGGGGCCAACGTCCTGACTTTC. This gives the protein CASSLGSGSSGANVLTF. V usage is TRBV7-2 and J usage is TRBJ2-6, with D possibly being TRBD2 (5 bases). Germline V gives CDR1 SGHTA, CDR2 FQGNSA. The CDR3 length is 17 residues. Trimming shortened V by 1 base and J by 1 base, and 11 bases separated the two germline ends.

This clonotype was detected many times. The J gene is TRBJ2-7, the V gene TRBV7-2, with 7 bases matching TRBD1. Trimming at V came to 4 bases and at J to 6 bases, leaving 6 bases not matched to a gene. This CDR3 contains 13 residues. Germline V gene sequence: CDR1 SGHTA, CDR2 FQGNSA. CDR3 nucleotides: TGTGCCAGCAGCTCCGGACAGGTCGGCGAGCAGTACTTC. It yields the protein CASSSGQVGEQYF.

This clonotype has at least ten counts. This chain connects TRBV20-1 to TRBJ2-1; TRBD2 aligns across 8 bases. Looked up from germline, CDR1 is DFQATT and CDR2 is SNEGSKA (reference sequence). Trimming cost V 0 bases and J 4 bases; bases outside gene matches: 5. The CDR3 is made up of 15 amino acids. The CDR3 coding sequence is TGCAGTGCTAGAGAGCGGGGGGCCTATTACAATGAGCAGTTCTTC. The encoded protein is CSARERGAYYNEQFF.

In its sample, this clonotype was seen many times. The chain combines TRBV20-1 with TRBJ2-1; 12 positions agree with TRBD2. V was pared by 2 bases and J by 5 bases, with 7 bases of the junction left unmatched. Germline values: CDR1 DFQATT, CDR2 SNEGSKA (reference sequence). There are 16 residues in the CDR3. The DNA for the CDR3 is TGCAGTGCTAGATCTAGCGGGGGGGCTAGCGACAATGAGCAGTTCTTC. The encoded protein is CSARSSGGASDNEQFF.

This clonotype was recorded at least ten times. This chain joins TRBV14 and TRBJ2-1; the D gene is possibly TRBD1 (6 bases). Trimming stripped 4 bases from V and 8 bases from J, with 24 bases between. This CDR3 contains 17 residues. Germline V gene sequence: CDR1 SGHDN, CDR2 FVKESK. In DNA, the CDR3 is TGTGCCAGCAGCCTATCGTACCAGGGGCTCCTTATGGATGAGCAGTTCTTC. This encodes CASSLSYQGLLMDEQFF.

Ten or more counts support this clonotype. The V and J genes are TRBV18 and TRBJ1-5; D not certain. This CDR3 comprises 15 residues. Germline V CDR1 and CDR2: KGHSH, LQKENI. V dropped 4 bases and J dropped 0 bases, with 10 bases sitting between them. The CDR3 sequence: CASSLVGDSNQPQHF. CDR3 DNA: TGTGCCAGCTCACTGGTAGGAGATAGCAATCAGCCCCAGCATTTT. The whole variable domain, filled in from reference TRBV18 and TRBJ1-5, reads NAGVMQNPRHLVRRRGQEARLRCSPMKGHSHVYWYRQLPEEGLKFMVYLQKENIIDESGMPKERFSAEFPKEGPSILRIQQVVRGDSAAYFCASSLVGDSNQPQHFGDGTRLSIL.

The chain recombines TRBV4-3 with TRBJ1-2; D is unclear. The ends were cut back, 0 bases at V and 5 bases at J, with 13 bases in the middle. This CDR3 region has 15 residues. The germline V gene has CDR1 LGHNA and CDR2 YSLEER. The CDR3 here is CASSQDHGRSYGYTF. DNA for the CDR3: TGCGCCAGCAGCCAAGATCATGGCAGGTCATATGGCTACACCTTC.